This TCR beta chain was obtained from a study of PD-1 and CTLA-4 blockade in melanoma. TCRdb keeps only in-frame clones here, not all; method: immunoSEQ multiplex PCR. The sample contains 25,000 to 40,000 clones, 88% of which appear only once. CDR3 length: 15 amino acids. V lost 5 bases to trimming and J lost 7 bases; unmatched junction nucleotides: 9. CDR1 SEHNR and CDR2 FQNEAQ come from the germline V gene (reference sequence). This specimen consisted of CD8+ T cells from peripheral blood, obtained from a patient given anti-PD-1 treatment. The rearrangement joins TRBV7-9 to TRBJ2-1; 9 bases line up with TRBD1. The clonotype comes from a human donor with melanoma. The CDR3 nucleotides read TGTGCCAGCAGCCAATCCGGGACAGGGAGGAATGAGCAGTTCTTC. This encodes CASSQSGTGRNEQFF. Drawing the rest from reference TRBV7-9 and TRBJ2-1, the complete variable domain is DTGVSQNPRHKITKRGQNVTFRCDPISEHNRLYWYRQTLGQGPEFLTYFQNEAQLEKSRLLSDRFSAERPKGSFSTLEIQRTEQGDSAMYLCASSQSGTGRNEQFFGPGTRLTVL.